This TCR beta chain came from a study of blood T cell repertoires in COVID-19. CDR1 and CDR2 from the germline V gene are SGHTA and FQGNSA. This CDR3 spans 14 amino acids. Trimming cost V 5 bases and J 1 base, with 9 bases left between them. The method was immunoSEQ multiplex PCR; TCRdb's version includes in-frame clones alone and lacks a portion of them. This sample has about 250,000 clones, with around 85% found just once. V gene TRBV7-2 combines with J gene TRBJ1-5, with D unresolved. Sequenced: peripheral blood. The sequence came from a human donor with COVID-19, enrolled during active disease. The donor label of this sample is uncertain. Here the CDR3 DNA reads TGTGCCAGCAGCCCGACACTGAGCAATCAGCCCCAGCATTTT. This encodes CASSPTLSNQPQHF.